This T cell receptor (beta chain) comes out of a study of shared clonotypes between healthy human individuals. After removal of 7 bases from V and 4 bases from J, the junction contained 7 bases not matched to a gene. The CDR3 is 14 residues long. Germline values: CDR1 MNHEY, CDR2 SVGAGI. Regarding the study as a whole: Lower generation probabilities were found for non-shared clonotypes than for those shared by all four donors.

Profiled with immunoSEQ multiplex PCR; TCRdb holds only in-frame clones, not every one. The table shows 900,000 to 1,200,000 clones, with around 78% occurring only once. With respect to this clone: The antigen is unknown. Possible read error: a much larger clone is one base away.

This TCR was recovered from a man younger than 35 in good health. Some clones in this sample may be carry-over from other donors' samples. The sequenced sample consisted of memory CD4+ T cells from PBMCs. Subset meaning: CD45RA-negative fraction. The chain carries TRBV6-5 and TRBJ1-1; 9 nucleotides line up with TRBD1. The CDR3, as DNA: TGTGCCAGCAAATACAGGGGGCTGGGCACTGAAGCTTTCTTT. Protein: CASKYRGLGTEAFF.